A selection of T cell receptor beta chains follows, all from one sample in a study of shared clonotypes between healthy human individuals. The assay was immunoSEQ multiplex PCR, and TCRdb's table has in-frame clones only and misses some. The table has about 2.4 million clones, over 85% seen once. The sequenced sample consisted of naive CD4+ T cells from PBMCs. The receptors originated from a man aged 18-30 years in good health. Some clones in this sample may be carry-over from other donors' samples. Both conserved end residues are part of each CDR3. The order of the fields is J gene, D gene, clone size, V gene, CDR3 DNA, CDR3 protein. D genes are given only for firm matches. Clone sizes are given selectively: once, few, many, or a class where the clone is expanded.

J gene: TRBJ1-3
D gene: .
clone size: .
V gene: TRBV10-1
CDR3 DNA: TGCGCCAGCAGTGAACCTGACAGGACCAACTCAATAAACACCATATATTTT
CDR3 protein: CASSEPDRTNSINTIYF

J gene: TRBJ2-7
D gene: TRBD2
clone size: once
V gene: TRBV6-6
CDR3 DNA: TGTGCCAGCAGTCCCACTGGACTAGCGGGAGAGCAGTACTTC
CDR3 protein: CASSPTGLAGEQYF

J gene: TRBJ1-5
D gene: .
clone size: .
V gene: TRBV10-3
CDR3 DNA: TGTGCCATCAGTGAAAGACAGTCTAGCAATCAGCCCCAGCATTTT
CDR3 protein: CAISERQSSNQPQHF

J gene: TRBJ2-3
D gene: .
clone size: .
V gene: TRBV18
CDR3 DNA: TGTGCCAGCTCACCAGTGGGAGGCCCAGATACGCAGTATTTT
CDR3 protein: CASSPVGGPDTQYF

J gene: TRBJ1-1
D gene: .
clone size: .
V gene: TRBV27
CDR3 DNA: TGTGCCAGCAGTTTCCGGGACTCCCGGCGGGGGAACACTGAAGCTTTCTTT
CDR3 protein: CASSFRDSRRGNTEAFF

J gene: TRBJ2-1
D gene: .
clone size: .
V gene: TRBV11-2
CDR3 DNA: TGTGCCAGCAGTTCCTTTTCGGGTAATCGCCCATACAATGAGCAGTTCTTC
CDR3 protein: CASSSFSGNRPYNEQFF

J gene: TRBJ1-1
D gene: .
clone size: .
V gene: TRBV5-1
CDR3 DNA: TGCGCCAGCAGCTTGGATGTTGGCGCAGCGAACACTGAAGCTTTCTTT
CDR3 protein: CASSLDVGAANTEAFF

J gene: TRBJ1-4
D gene: .
clone size: .
V gene: TRBV12-2
CDR3 DNA: TGTGCAAGTCGCTTATTCTCTGACCGGGGCCATGAAAAACTGTTTTTT
CDR3 protein: CASRLFSDRGHEKLFF

J gene: TRBJ2-1
D gene: .
clone size: .
V gene: TRBV7-8
CDR3 DNA: TGTGCCAGCAGCGTCCGGGACTCCGAATCAAATGAGCAGTTCTTC
CDR3 protein: CASSVRDSESNEQFF

J gene: TRBJ2-1
D gene: .
clone size: .
V gene: TRBV4-3
CDR3 DNA: TGCGCCAGCGGTCGAGGCGGCCTCAATGAGCAGTTCTTC
CDR3 protein: CASGRGGLNEQFF

J gene: TRBJ2-5
D gene: .
clone size: .
V gene: TRBV5-6
CDR3 DNA: TGTGCCAGCAGCTTGAGGGCACCACACCAAGAGACCCAGTACTTC
CDR3 protein: CASSLRAPHQETQYF

J gene: TRBJ1-1
D gene: TRBD1
clone size: .
V gene: TRBV6-6
CDR3 DNA: TGTGCCAGCAGTTACTCTGGACAGGGAAGCACTGAAGCTTTCTTT
CDR3 protein: CASSYSGQGSTEAFF

J gene: TRBJ2-7
D gene: TRBD2
clone size: .
V gene: TRBV7-2
CDR3 DNA: TGTGCCAGCAGCTTAACGGCGGGAGAAGGTGAGCAGTACTTC
CDR3 protein: CASSLTAGEGEQYF

J gene: TRBJ2-7
D gene: TRBD2
clone size: .
V gene: TRBV28
CDR3 DNA: TGTGCCAGCAGTTTATTTAGCGGGTTGTACGAGCAGTACTTC
CDR3 protein: CASSLFSGLYEQYF

J gene: TRBJ2-3
D gene: TRBD2
clone size: .
V gene: TRBV5-6
CDR3 DNA: TGTGCCAGCATGCTAGCGGGACCCACAGATACGCAGTATTTT
CDR3 protein: CASMLAGPTDTQYF

J gene: TRBJ2-2
D gene: TRBD1
clone size: .
V gene: TRBV2
CDR3 DNA: TGTGCCAGCATGTTACAGGGGGCCCCCGGGGAGCTGTTTTTT
CDR3 protein: CASMLQGAPGELFF

J gene: TRBJ2-1
D gene: TRBD2
clone size: .
V gene: TRBV19
CDR3 DNA: TGTGCCAGTCTGGGTGGGCTAGCGGTCAATGAGCAGTTCTTC
CDR3 protein: CASLGGLAVNEQFF

J gene: TRBJ2-3
D gene: .
clone size: .
V gene: TRBV4-3
CDR3 DNA: TGCGCCAGCAGCACCCTAGCTACAGATACGCAGTATTTT
CDR3 protein: CASSTLATDTQYF

J gene: TRBJ2-4
D gene: .
clone size: .
V gene: TRBV6-5
CDR3 DNA: TGTGCCAGCAGTTTCACACTGAGGGGGGCCAAAAACATTCAGTACTTC
CDR3 protein: CASSFTLRGAKNIQYF

J gene: TRBJ1-2
D gene: .
clone size: .
V gene: TRBV7-8
CDR3 DNA: TGTGCCAGCAGCTTCAAAGCGGGAATTAACTATGGCTACACCTTC
CDR3 protein: CASSFKAGINYGYTF

J gene: TRBJ2-5
D gene: TRBD1
clone size: .
V gene: TRBV9
CDR3 DNA: TGTGCCAGCAGCGCCGAGAATCCGAGGGGGCTAGCTTCTACTCAAGAGACCCAGTACTTC
CDR3 protein: CASSAENPRGLASTQETQYF

J gene: TRBJ1-2
D gene: TRBD1
clone size: .
V gene: TRBV28
CDR3 DNA: TGTGCCAGCAGCCCACCCCCGGGACAGGGCAACTATGGCTACACCTTC
CDR3 protein: CASSPPPGQGNYGYTF

J gene: TRBJ1-2
D gene: TRBD1
clone size: .
V gene: TRBV5-1
CDR3 DNA: TGCGCCAGCAGCCTAGGGACAGGGGGTGCCTATGGCTACACCTTC
CDR3 protein: CASSLGTGGAYGYTF

J gene: TRBJ2-7
D gene: TRBD2
clone size: once
V gene: TRBV5-5
CDR3 DNA: TGTGCCAGCAGCTTGGCCCGGCTAGCGGGACCTAAGCGCTACGAGCAGTACTTC
CDR3 protein: CASSLARLAGPKRYEQYF

J gene: TRBJ1-1
D gene: TRBD1
clone size: .
V gene: TRBV5-1
CDR3 DNA: TGCGCCAGCAGCCCAATTCCCGGGACAGGGGGCCTTGAAGCTTTCTTT
CDR3 protein: CASSPIPGTGGLEAFF

J gene: TRBJ2-7
D gene: .
clone size: .
V gene: TRBV5-1
CDR3 DNA: TGCGCCAGCAGCTTGGACAGAGCCTACGAGCAGTACTTC
CDR3 protein: CASSLDRAYEQYF

J gene: TRBJ2-2
D gene: TRBD2
clone size: .
V gene: TRBV19
CDR3 DNA: TGTGCCAGTAGACCGGGACTAGCGGCTCCCGCCGGGGAGCTGTTTTTT
CDR3 protein: CASRPGLAAPAGELFF

J gene: TRBJ2-5
D gene: .
clone size: .
V gene: TRBV7-3
CDR3 DNA: TGTGCCAGCAGCTCATTAGCGATACACCAAGAGACCCAGTACTTC
CDR3 protein: CASSSLAIHQETQYF

J gene: TRBJ2-3
D gene: .
clone size: once
V gene: TRBV7-3
CDR3 DNA: TGTGCCAGCAGCCCCACCGGCACAGATACGCAGTATTTT
CDR3 protein: CASSPTGTDTQYF

J gene: TRBJ2-6
D gene: .
clone size: .
V gene: TRBV7-9
CDR3 DNA: TGTGCCAGCAGCCCATTCTTAAGGGAAATCTCTGGGGCCAACGTCCTGACTTTC
CDR3 protein: CASSPFLREISGANVLTF

J gene: TRBJ2-7
D gene: .
clone size: .
V gene: TRBV19
CDR3 DNA: TGTGCCAGTAGTATTAACAGCGGATACTCTACCTACGAGCAGTACTTC
CDR3 protein: CASSINSGYSTYEQYF

J gene: TRBJ1-2
D gene: .
clone size: .
V gene: TRBV6-5
CDR3 DNA: TGTGCCAGCAGTTACTCCAGGGCAGGGGTTCTCTATGGCTACACCTTC
CDR3 protein: CASSYSRAGVLYGYTF

J gene: TRBJ1-4
D gene: TRBD1
clone size: .
V gene: TRBV28
CDR3 DNA: TGTGCCAGCGGGCCAGGGGGGATTGGAAAACTGTTTTTT
CDR3 protein: CASGPGGIGKLFF

J gene: TRBJ2-7
D gene: .
clone size: once
V gene: TRBV5-1
CDR3 DNA: TGCGCCAGCAGCCCACGGGACGCAAGACAGACAGAGCAGTACTTC
CDR3 protein: CASSPRDARQTEQYF

J gene: TRBJ2-1
D gene: .
clone size: .
V gene: TRBV9
CDR3 DNA: TGTGCCAGCAGCCCGCGGCTTTACAATGAGCAGTTCTTC
CDR3 protein: CASSPRLYNEQFF

J gene: TRBJ2-7
D gene: TRBD1
clone size: .
V gene: TRBV10-3
CDR3 DNA: TGTGCCATCAGAGGACAGGGGAGATCCTACGAGCAGTACTTC
CDR3 protein: CAIRGQGRSYEQYF

J gene: TRBJ1-5
D gene: .
clone size: .
V gene: TRBV6-4
CDR3 DNA: TGTGCCAGCAGTGACGCGGAACGAATGCAGGAGGTGCCGGATAGCAATCAGCCCCAGCATTTT
CDR3 protein: CASSDAERMQEVPDSNQPQHF

J gene: TRBJ2-7
D gene: .
clone size: .
V gene: TRBV7-2
CDR3 DNA: TGTGCCAGCAGCTTACTTAGAAGCTCTACCTACGAGCAGTACTTC
CDR3 protein: CASSLLRSSTYEQYF

J gene: TRBJ1-1
D gene: TRBD1
clone size: .
V gene: TRBV7-2
CDR3 DNA: TGTGCCAGCAGCTGGGACAGGGGGCCAAACACTGAAGCTTTCTTT
CDR3 protein: CASSWDRGPNTEAFF

J gene: TRBJ1-1
D gene: TRBD1
clone size: .
V gene: TRBV7-2
CDR3 DNA: TGTGCCAGCAGCTTAGCCGGGACAGTGAACACTGAAGCTTTCTTT
CDR3 protein: CASSLAGTVNTEAFF

J gene: TRBJ1-3
D gene: TRBD1
clone size: .
V gene: TRBV7-2
CDR3 DNA: TGTGCCAGCAGACAGGGGGGTCCTGGAAACACCATATATTTT
CDR3 protein: CASRQGGPGNTIYF

J gene: TRBJ2-1
D gene: .
clone size: once
V gene: TRBV15
CDR3 DNA: TGTGCCACCAGCCGAGGGGGGGAGGGTGAGAATGAGCAGTTCTTC
CDR3 protein: CATSRGGEGENEQFF

J gene: TRBJ2-5
D gene: .
clone size: .
V gene: TRBV29-1
CDR3 DNA: TGCAGCGTTGAACTAGTTGGAGAGACCCAGTACTTC
CDR3 protein: CSVELVGETQYF

J gene: TRBJ2-1
D gene: .
clone size: .
V gene: TRBV14
CDR3 DNA: TGTGCCAGCAGTTGGAGCTCCTACAATGAGCAGTTCTTC
CDR3 protein: CASSWSSYNEQFF

J gene: TRBJ1-2
D gene: .
clone size: once
V gene: TRBV27
CDR3 DNA: TGTGCCAGCAGCTTAACTTTACAGGGTTACTATGGCTACACCTTC
CDR3 protein: CASSLTLQGYYGYTF

J gene: TRBJ2-3
D gene: .
clone size: once
V gene: TRBV5-1
CDR3 DNA: TGCGCCAGCAGCTTGGAACAGGGAAGCACAGATACGCAGTATTTT
CDR3 protein: CASSLEQGSTDTQYF